The 27 T cell receptor beta chains reported below all come from one sample, sequenced in a study of OX40 agonist ivuxolimab in advanced cancers. Generated by immunoSEQ multiplex PCR, the TCRdb table keeps only in-frame clones and is missing some. The repertoire consists of around 150,000 clones, with approximately 94% occurring once and the leading ten covering around 0.28%. The starting material was CD4+ or CD8+ T cells sorted from blood, obtained in a trial of the OX40 agonist ivuxolimab. These receptors were taken from an adult with an advanced solid tumor such as melanoma, head and neck, liver or kidney cancer.

The CDR3 DNA is TGTGCCAGTAGCCGGGAGACCGGGAACACCATATATTTT. Residues: CASSRETGNTIYF. V is TRBV19 and J is TRBJ1-3; D gene uncertain. The length of the CDR3 is 13 residues. Germline V gives CDR1 LNHDA, CDR2 SQIVND (reference sequence). Trimming pared 6 bases from V and 7 bases from J, leaving 13 bases between.

V is TRBV4-1 and J is TRBJ1-5, with a tentative D call TRBD1 (6 bases). Trimming stripped 1 base from V and 4 bases from J, with 11 bases between. The CDR3 has 15 residues. The germline V gene encodes CDR1 MGHRA and CDR2 YSYEKL. The CDR3 loop reads CASSQAQGLNQPQHF. As DNA, the CDR3 is TGCGCCAGCAGCCAAGCACAGGGACTTAATCAGCCCCAGCATTTT.

The chain joins TRBV6-5 to TRBJ1-2; the match to TRBD1 covers 8 bases. Germline values: CDR1 MNHEY, CDR2 SVGAGI. The CDR3 has 15 amino acids. V shed 6 bases, J shed 4 bases, and the junction held 10 bases outside the gene matches. CDR3 loop: CASSPGGQGGYGYTF. CDR3 DNA: TGTGCCAGCAGCCCCGGCGGACAGGGAGGCTATGGCTACACCTTC.

The chain carries TRBV5-5 and TRBJ1-2; TRBD1 agrees at 11 bases. The germline CDR1 and CDR2 sequences are SGHKS and YYEKEE (reference sequence). V lost 5 bases and J lost 7; bases outside the gene matches: 4. CDR3 length: 13 amino acids. The CDR3 bases are TGTGCCAGCAGGACGGGACAGGGGGGTGGCTACACCTTC. This encodes CASRTGQGGGYTF.

This clone was found once. V and J are TRBV18 and TRBJ1-6; weak D call: TRBD1 (6 bases). This CDR3 region has 13 residues. V shed 3 bases and J shed 11 bases, with 11 bases lying between them. CDR1 is KGHSH, CDR2 LQKENI, per germline. CDR3 residues: CASSPHRDPPLHF. As DNA, the CDR3 is TGTGCCAGCTCACCCCACAGGGATCCACCCCTCCACTTT.

The rearrangement joins TRBV10-3 to TRBJ2-2; D gene unclear. This CDR3 spans 14 amino acids. V lost 11 bases and J 0 bases, leaving 13 bases between the germline ends. CDR1 is ENHRY and CDR2 is SYGVKD in the germline V gene. Written as DNA, the CDR3 is TGTGCCGCAAAGGGCAGGACGAACACCGGGGAGCTGTTTTTT. It encodes CAAKGRTNTGELFF.

This clone was detected only once. V usage is TRBV12-2 and J usage is TRBJ2-1; TRBD2, the table's D call, lacks a check against the DNA. TRBV12-2 is a documented pseudogene. CDR3 length equals 19 residues. CDR3 region: CASRLAGTSGRDDYNEQFF. CDR3 nucleotide sequence: TGTGCAAGTCGCTTAGCGGGGACTAGCGGGAGGGACGACTACAATGAGCAGTTCTTC.

This chain links TRBV2 with TRBJ1-2, with a tentative D call TRBD1 (5 bases). Trimming took 4 bases from V and 6 from J, leaving 12 bases between them. CDR3 length: 13 residues. CDR1 and CDR2 from the germline V gene are SNHLY and FYNNEI. The CDR3 spells CASSVVRGNGYTF. CDR3 DNA sequence: TGTGCCAGCAGTGTAGTAAGGGGAAATGGCTACACCTTC.

The chain carries TRBV28 and TRBJ1-2, with D possibly being TRBD1 (6 bases). Per germline, CDR1 MDHEN and CDR2 SYDVKM. This CDR3 has 14 residues. V gave up 6 bases and J gave up 2 bases, with 13 bases separating them. The CDR3 DNA reads TGTGCCAGCAGCCGTACAGGGCCGAACTATGGCTACACCTTC. It codes for CASSRTGPNYGYTF.

The chain uses TRBV15 and TRBJ2-2; D is uncertain. Deletions cut 2 bases from V and 4 bases from J, with 17 bases between. The V gene's germline CDR1 is LNHNV and CDR2 YYDKDF (reference sequence). The CDR3 length is 17 residues. The CDR3 spells CATSRSSLRRGTGELFF. In nucleotides, the CDR3 is TGTGCCACCAGCAGATCCAGCCTGCGGCGCGGCACCGGGGAGCTGTTTTTT.

J is TRBJ1-2 and V is TRBV10-3; TRBD1 is a possible D gene (6 bases). The CDR3 runs 13 residues. Germline V gene sequence: CDR1 ENHRY, CDR2 SYGVKD. The V end lost 5 bases, the J end lost 7 bases, and 14 bases lay between the germline ends. For the CDR3, the DNA is TGTGCCATCAGTACTAGGGGGGATTCTGGCTACACCTTC. This translates into CAISTRGDSGYTF.

The chain uses TRBV6-5 and TRBJ2-3; possibly TRBD1 for D (5 bases). CDR3 length: 14 residues. V was shortened by 2 bases and J by 6 bases, with 12 bases between the two germline ends. Germline V lookup: CDR1 MNHEY, CDR2 SVGAGI. As DNA, the CDR3 is TGTGCCAGCAGTTACGGGGCAGCCTGGGATACGCAGTATTTT. The encoded protein is CASSYGAAWDTQYF.

The chain uses TRBV18 and TRBJ1-1; possible D gene TRBD1, 5 bases. The CDR3 length is 15 residues. Germline assignment: CDR1 KGHSH and CDR2 LQKENI. Trimming took 2 bases from V and 6 from J, leaving 16 bases between them. CDR3 sequence: CASSPDGTTAPEAFF. The CDR3 DNA is TGTGCCAGCTCACCAGACGGGACGACAGCCCCTGAAGCTTTCTTT.

This clone was seen a single time. The V gene is TRBV5-1, the J gene TRBJ1-2, with TRBD1 as a possible D gene (6 bases). Trimming shortened V by 7 bases and J by 8 bases, and 30 bases separated the two germline ends. The CDR3 has 17 residues. Germline V gene data show CDR1 as SGHRS and CDR2 as YFSETQ. In DNA form, the CDR3 reads TGCGCCAGCTTCCCGGGGAGGGGGTCATCTATCCCCCAAGGCTACACCTTC. Translation gives CASFPGRGSSIPQGYTF.

The rearrangement uses TRBV7-7 and TRBJ2-7; the D gene is possibly TRBD2 (6 bases). The CDR3 spans 13 residues. CDR1 is SSHAT, CDR2 FNYEAQ, per germline (reference sequence). V shed 5 bases and J shed 5 bases, with 13 bases lying between them. This chain's CDR3 is CASSAGRRDEQYF. CDR3 bases: TGTGCCAGCAGCGCGGGGCGTCGCGACGAGCAGTACTTC.

This chain joins TRBV18 and TRBJ2-7; 9 nucleotides line up with TRBD2. Germline loops: CDR1 KGHSH, CDR2 LQKENI. The CDR3 consists of 16 residues. V was pared by 1 base and J by 2 bases, with 6 bases of the junction left unmatched. Written as DNA, the CDR3 is TGTGCCAGCTCACCACTTCTCGCTAGCGGGGCCTACGAGCAGTACTTC. It specifies CASSPLLASGAYEQYF.

The rearrangement links TRBV14 to TRBJ2-1, with 8 bases lining up with TRBD1. In germline, CDR1 is SGHDN, CDR2 FVKESK. V was clipped by 8 bases and J by 2 bases; unmatched bases: 5. The CDR3 runs 14 residues. Here the CDR3 DNA reads TGTGCCAGCCAGACACAGGGGGCCTACAATGAGCAGTTCTTC. It codes for CASQTQGAYNEQFF.

The chain recombines TRBV7-2 with TRBJ1-2; TRBD1 matches 8 bases. Germline V gene sequence: CDR1 SGHTA, CDR2 FQGNSA. With V trimmed by 5 bases and J by 5 bases, 4 bases remained unmatched. CDR3 size: 13 residues. The CDR3 bases are TGTGCCAGCAGCGTGGACAGGGCTTATGGCTACACCTTC. Protein sequence: CASSVDRAYGYTF.

V gene TRBV5-4 combines with J gene TRBJ1-2; maybe TRBD1 (5 bases). Germline-derived CDR1 and CDR2 are SGHNT and YYREEE (reference sequence). Trimming left V 6 bases short and J 1 base short, with 10 bases between. CDR3 length: 13 residues. The CDR3 nucleotides are TGTGCCAGCACCCTGGGACTTAACTATGGCTACACCTTC. It translates to CASTLGLNYGYTF.

The V and J genes are TRBV20-1 and TRBJ1-1; 7 positions match TRBD1. Germline V gene lookup returns CDR1 DFQATT and CDR2 SNEGSKA (reference sequence). Germline trimming cut 6 bases from V and 5 bases from J; bases unmatched to any gene: 3. The CDR3 spans 11 residues. For the CDR3, the DNA is TGCAGTGCCCACAGGGGTACTGAAGCTTTCTTT. Translation gives CSAHRGTEAFF.

The chain carries TRBV10-1 and TRBJ2-2; D perhaps matches TRBD1 (5 bases). This CDR3 is built from 15 residues. CDR1 is WNHNN, CDR2 SYGVQD, per germline (reference sequence). Trimming left V 0 bases short and J 5 bases short, with 10 bases between. DNA for the CDR3: TGCGCCAGCAGTGAGTCCCAGGGAAGAACCGGGGAGCTGTTTTTT. Translation gives CASSESQGRTGELFF.

The gene calls are TRBV7-9 and TRBJ2-7, with D perhaps assigned TRBD1 or TRBD2 (5 bases each). Deletions cut 7 bases from V and 2 bases from J, with 15 bases between. There are 14 residues in the CDR3. Germline CDR1 SEHNR, CDR2 FQNEAQ (reference sequence). The CDR3, as DNA: TGTGCCAGCACCCCGAGGGACGGCACCTACGAGCAGTACTTC. The encoded protein is CASTPRDGTYEQYF.

The chain couples TRBV6-5 to TRBJ1-6; 7 bases line up with TRBD1. The CDR3 contains 13 residues. Germline loops: CDR1 MNHEY, CDR2 SVGAGI. V was clipped by 7 bases and J by 10 bases; unmatched bases: 7. Here the CDR3 reads CASKGALFSPLHF. CDR3 in DNA: TGTGCCAGCAAGGGGGCCCTCTTCTCACCCCTCCACTTT.

The sample holds a few counts of this clone. This sequence joins TRBV6-5 and TRBJ1-2; D unclear. Germline CDR1 MNHEY, CDR2 SVGAGI. The CDR3 has 13 amino acids. Trimming stripped 2 bases from V and 2 bases from J, with 6 bases between. This CDR3 is CASSYDLNYGYTF. Here the CDR3 DNA reads TGTGCCAGCAGTTACGACCTGAACTATGGCTACACCTTC.

CDR3 residues: CASSLGLGDTQYF. For the CDR3, the DNA is TGTGCCAGCAGCTTAGGACTAGGCGATACGCAGTATTTT. The chain is built from TRBV5-4 and TRBJ2-3; the match to TRBD2 covers 7 bases. The CDR3 has 13 amino acids. Looked up from germline, CDR1 is SGHNT and CDR2 is YYREEE (reference sequence). The V gene end was trimmed by 2 bases and the J gene end by 6 bases; junction bases not matched to a gene: 3.

The chain joins TRBV27 to TRBJ2-7; 8 bases match TRBD1. Germline V gives CDR1 MNHEY, CDR2 SMNVEV (reference sequence). The CDR3 length is 15 residues. Trimming took 2 bases from V and 2 from J; bases not matched to a gene: 5. This CDR3 is CASSLNPQGAYEQYF. As DNA, the CDR3 is TGTGCCAGCAGTTTAAACCCACAGGGGGCCTACGAGCAGTACTTC.

This rearrangement joins TRBV6-5 to TRBJ1-2, with D perhaps matching TRBD1 (5 bases). Trimming cost V 5 bases and J 5 bases, with 12 bases left between them. Germline CDR1 MNHEY, CDR2 SVGAGI. CDR3 size: 13 residues. DNA of the CDR3: TGTGCCAGCAGTCGGGGGGAGGGGTATGGCTACACCTTC. Translated, it gives CASSRGEGYGYTF.